Reported below is one TCR beta chain. The record originates from a study of T cells in Graves' hyperthyroidism and ophthalmopathy. Trimming cost V 3 bases and J 4 bases, with 15 bases left between them. The germline V gene encodes CDR1 DFQATT and CDR2 SNEGSKA (reference sequence). The CDR3 has 14 residues. Exclusion of a patient resulted from uncontrolled infection, other autoimmune disease, pregnancy or lactation. Based on clinical symptoms, serum thyroxine and TRAb, thyroid ultrasound and orbital computed tomography, diagnoses were reached. The TCR beta CDR3 regions underwent amplification using RNA transcripts as the source. The HTBI primer set served for first-round RT-PCR of the TCR CDR3. MiXCR, applied by TCRdb to the multiplex PCR reads, yields one record per CDR3 protein. The sample has some 620,000 distinct CDR3 sequences, 16% seen once.

Sequencing was performed on blood. V gene TRBV20-1 combines with J gene TRBJ2-5; the D gene is possibly TRBD1 (6 bases). This clonotype was sampled from a woman in her thirties with Graves' hyperthyroidism. The CDR3 is CSARDWGRGETQYF. The CDR3 DNA follows: TGCAGTGCTAGGGATTGGGGGCGAGGAGAGACCCAGTACTTC.